This T cell receptor beta chain was captured by sequencing in a study of T cells in Graves' hyperthyroidism and ophthalmopathy. Whole-study findings and limits: Among thyroid clonotypes expanded above 0.001, most also appeared in blood.

Comments on this clonotype: Its antigen is unknown.

The CDR3 runs 14 residues. With 5 bases clipped from V and 5 bases from J, the junction kept 5 bases outside the gene matches. Regions amplified from RNA transcripts were the TCR beta CDR3 regions. Carried out on the TCR CDR3, a first-round RT-PCR used the HTBI primer set. One entry per CDR3 protein, called by TCRdb with MiXCR from the multiplex PCR reads. The data contain 750,000 to 900,000 distinct CDR3 sequences, around 39% of them singletons. PBMCs were sourced from about 10 ml fresh peripheral blood. This chain links TRBV12-3 or TRBV12-4 with TRBJ2-7; 11 bases agree with TRBD1. This clonotype originated in a man aged 18-30 years with Graves' hyperthyroidism. What was sequenced was blood. The CDR3 coding sequence is TGTGCCAGCAGTACTGGGACAGGGGGGAACGAGCAGTACTTC. This codes for CASSTGTGGNEQYF.